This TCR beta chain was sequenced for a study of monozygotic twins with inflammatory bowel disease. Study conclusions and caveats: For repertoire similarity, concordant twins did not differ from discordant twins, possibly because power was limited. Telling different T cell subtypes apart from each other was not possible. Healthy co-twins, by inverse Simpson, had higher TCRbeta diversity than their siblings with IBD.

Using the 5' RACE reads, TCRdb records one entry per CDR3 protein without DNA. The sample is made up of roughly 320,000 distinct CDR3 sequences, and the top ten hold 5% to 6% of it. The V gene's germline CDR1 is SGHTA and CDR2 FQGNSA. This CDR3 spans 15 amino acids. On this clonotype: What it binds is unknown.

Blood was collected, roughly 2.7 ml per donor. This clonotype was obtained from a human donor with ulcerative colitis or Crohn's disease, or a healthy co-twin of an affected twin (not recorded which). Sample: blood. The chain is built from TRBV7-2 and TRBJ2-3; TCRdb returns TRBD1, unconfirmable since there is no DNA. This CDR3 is CASSLDRGCTDTQYF.